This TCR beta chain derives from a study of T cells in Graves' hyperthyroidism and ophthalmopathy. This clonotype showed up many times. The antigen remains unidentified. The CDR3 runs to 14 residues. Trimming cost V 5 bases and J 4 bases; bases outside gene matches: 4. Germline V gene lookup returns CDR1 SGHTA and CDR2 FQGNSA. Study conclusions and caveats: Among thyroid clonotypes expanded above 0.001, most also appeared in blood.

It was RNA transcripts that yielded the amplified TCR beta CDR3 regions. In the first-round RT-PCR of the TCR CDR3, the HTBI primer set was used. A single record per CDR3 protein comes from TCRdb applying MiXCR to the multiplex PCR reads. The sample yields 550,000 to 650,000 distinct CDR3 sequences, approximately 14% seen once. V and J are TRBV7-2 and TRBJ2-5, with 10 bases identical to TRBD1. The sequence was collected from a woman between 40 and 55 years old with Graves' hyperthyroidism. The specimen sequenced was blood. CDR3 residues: CASSRDRGPETQYF. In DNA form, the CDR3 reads TGTGCCAGCAGCCGGGACAGGGGCCCAGAGACCCAGTACTTC.